This record looks at one TCR beta chain sequence and its context. Its antigen remains undetermined. Base qualities are not at hand, and no much larger clone is one base apart. Preparation of the library involved the immunoSEQ multiplex PCR assay. The clones in this table, taken by TCRdb from immuneACCESS, are in-frame only. Not every clone is retained; where verified, under half of the shortfall comes from an unresolved V gene, and the cause of the rest is unknown. The sample table records roughly 13,000 clones; around 90% of these occur just once. Over 1.5% of the sample is taken by the ten largest. The data are from a study of T cells in narcolepsy (dated by TCRdb to the late 2010s). Turning to the overall study: Patients with narcolepsy type 1 or type 2 (NT1, NT2) and healthy control donors were enrolled in the study. To look for autoreactive T cells in narcolepsy patients that target self-antigens of hypocretin neurons (hypocretin, TRIB2), the study used TCR Vbeta sequencing to follow clonotypes in blood and CSF. General findings and caveats noted by the study authors: Numbers of sequenced blood memory CD4+ clonotypes were comparable, averaging roughly 40,000 in patients and approximately 30,000 in controls. No sequences matching autoreactive T cell clones were present in some of the blood memory CD4+ repertoires from patients and controls. Autoreactive clonotypes were reported to be detected serially in the blood of the same patients and of different patients, but not in the blood of healthy controls. Plots comparing CSF and blood CD4+ T cell clonotypes from the same patient highlighted HCRT-specific and TRIB2-specific autoreactive clonotypes.

CDR1 and CDR2 are read off the germline V gene (reference sequence) as MNHEY and SMNVEV. The junction shows trimming of 6 bases on V and 1 base on J, plus 12 bases between the germline ends. The CDR3 covers 14 residues, taking in both the cysteine and the phenylalanine. CDR3 DNA only is kept here, 42 bases in frame from base 1. For TCR Vbeta sequencing, memory CD4+ T cells were sorted ex vivo from the peripheral blood of narcolepsy patients and healthy controls. This clonotype was sampled from a human donor with narcolepsy. The sequencing input was CD45RA- memory CD4+ T cells from PBMCs. The intended sense of this specimen's cell subset or site label: memory T cells sorted ex vivo from peripheral blood. Recombination joined TRBV27 with TRBJ1-1; no D segment can be confidently identified. The CDR3 in this case is CASSLLGGNTEAFF. The sequenced DNA: TGTGCCAGCAGCCTCCTGGGAGGGAACACTGAAGCTTTCTTT.